This T cell receptor beta chain was identified in a study of vaccination and CD4 T cells after COVID-19. Across the whole study: The study drew post-COVID samples a median roughly 99 days after diagnosis (range 35 to 161).

The Oncomine TCR Beta short-read assay sequenced DNA from cultured CD4+ T cells. TCRdb ran MiXCR on the PCR reads and lists one entry per CDR3 protein. The sample has 20,000 or so distinct CDR3 sequences; less than 75% are singletons. Concerning this clonotype itself: The antigen remains undetermined.

This CDR3 comprises 14 residues. V gave up 4 bases and J gave up 10 bases, with 14 bases separating them. Notes on the study in general: The authors studied relatively few convalescent patients and analyzed no early post-infection timepoints.

Treatment: roughly nine-day PBMC culture with coronavirus spike peptide pools or control peptides (ViraFEST assay). First, ViraFEST expanded antigen-specific T cells with peptide pools, and next it sequenced the TCRs. The clonotype originates from a human donor who had recovered from COVID-19. The sequenced sample was CD4+ T cells from blood, cultured in vitro. The chain joins TRBV12-3 or TRBV12-4 to TRBJ1-6; perhaps TRBD1 as D (5 bases). The CDR3 region is CASSWVAGRSPLHF. The CDR3 nucleotides read TGTGCCAGCAGTTGGGTGGCAGGGCGCTCACCCCTCCACTTT.